A selection of T cell receptor beta chains follows, all from one sample in a study of regulatory T cells in long-lasting Graves disease. TCRdb re-called the multiplex PCR reads through MiXCR, storing one row per CDR3 protein. The profile shows under 500,000 distinct CDR3 sequences, roughly 15% of them singletons. The sample was also linked to a second study, of T cells in Graves' hyperthyroidism and ophthalmopathy.

The sequenced sample was peripheral blood mononuclear cells (PBMCs), obtained at new diagnosis, from a patient treated with antithyroid drugs. The receptor set was obtained from a woman in her 30s with Graves disease. The CDR3 runs from the conserved cysteine through the conserved F or W. Fields, in order: V gene, J gene, clone size, CDR3 protein. Clone sizes are given selectively: once, few, many, or a class where the clone is expanded.

v_call: TRBV19
j_call: TRBJ2-6
clone_size: few
cdr3_aa: CASSKGTPHSGANVLTF

v_call: TRBV7-8
j_call: TRBJ2-1
clone_size: few
cdr3_aa: CASSLARWGLAAYNEQFF

v_call: TRBV7-9
j_call: TRBJ1-5
clone_size: many
cdr3_aa: CASSGDHHSNQPQHF

v_call: TRBV5-4
j_call: TRBJ1-1
clone_size: .
cdr3_aa: CASSLGEQRNTEALF

v_call: TRBV20-1
j_call: TRBJ2-5
clone_size: many
cdr3_aa: CSASPSVGSGSRETQYF

v_call: TRBV5-1
j_call: TRBJ2-2
clone_size: .
cdr3_aa: CASTPAWVGGAEVGELFF

v_call: TRBV20-1
j_call: TRBJ2-3
clone_size: .
cdr3_aa: CSAWGTSGTPDTQYF

v_call: TRBV20-1
j_call: TRBJ2-3
clone_size: .
cdr3_aa: CSAKRELDTQYF

v_call: TRBV7-9
j_call: TRBJ2-2
clone_size: .
cdr3_aa: CASSPPTVTTTGELFF

v_call: TRBV7-3
j_call: TRBJ2-5
clone_size: .
cdr3_aa: CASSLDWTSETQYF

v_call: TRBV27
j_call: TRBJ2-7
clone_size: many
cdr3_aa: CASSADRGLYEQYF

v_call: TRBV6-1
j_call: TRBJ1-5
clone_size: .
cdr3_aa: CASRGDRNQPQHF

v_call: TRBV20-1
j_call: TRBJ2-1
clone_size: many
cdr3_aa: CSASISRARNEQFF

v_call: TRBV20-1
j_call: TRBJ2-5
clone_size: few
cdr3_aa: CSAITGQEVQETQYF

v_call: TRBV7-2
j_call: TRBJ1-5
clone_size: many
cdr3_aa: CASSSSPAQPQHF

v_call: TRBV12-3/TRBV12-4
j_call: TRBJ2-4
clone_size: many
cdr3_aa: CASSLAPGSIGYIQYF

v_call: TRBV3-1
j_call: TRBJ2-3
clone_size: .
cdr3_aa: CASSLQRGSTDTQYF

v_call: TRBV28
j_call: TRBJ1-1
clone_size: few
cdr3_aa: CASSFRVQAAEAFF

v_call: TRBV18
j_call: TRBJ1-1
clone_size: many
cdr3_aa: CASSPRDKGTEAFF

v_call: TRBV5-6
j_call: TRBJ1-2
clone_size: many
cdr3_aa: CASRQRGGVHGYTF

v_call: TRBV29-1
j_call: TRBJ2-1
clone_size: many
cdr3_aa: CSVEDGRASRAQQFF

v_call: TRBV6-1
j_call: TRBJ2-1
clone_size: many
cdr3_aa: CASSTTGISYNEQFF

v_call: TRBV11-3
j_call: TRBJ2-5
clone_size: many
cdr3_aa: CASPRRGGTQYF

v_call: TRBV28
j_call: TRBJ1-4
clone_size: .
cdr3_aa: CASSFPLPGQSNEKLFF

v_call: TRBV29-1
j_call: TRBJ1-2
clone_size: few
cdr3_aa: CSVEDYSRGRDGYTF

v_call: TRBV9
j_call: TRBJ2-2
clone_size: few
cdr3_aa: CASSDPKGGGNTGELFF

v_call: TRBV4-1
j_call: TRBJ2-4
clone_size: .
cdr3_aa: CASSQEGALAKNIQYF

v_call: TRBV10-2
j_call: TRBJ2-5
clone_size: .
cdr3_aa: CASREQAGRQETQYF

v_call: TRBV6-4
j_call: TRBJ2-7
clone_size: many
cdr3_aa: CASSYAGDRPTEQYF

v_call: TRBV20-1
j_call: TRBJ2-5
clone_size: many
cdr3_aa: CSARDVDPAF

v_call: TRBV29-1
j_call: TRBJ2-5
clone_size: many
cdr3_aa: CSVERTDQETQYF

v_call: TRBV6-1
j_call: TRBJ1-6
clone_size: many
cdr3_aa: CASRRDSSNSPLHF

v_call: TRBV4-3
j_call: TRBJ2-7
clone_size: few
cdr3_aa: CASSQALAGGYEQYF

v_call: TRBV27
j_call: TRBJ1-5
clone_size: many
cdr3_aa: CASSSRPANSNQPQHF

v_call: TRBV10-3
j_call: TRBJ2-7
clone_size: .
cdr3_aa: CAITTGALYEQYF

v_call: TRBV6-1
j_call: TRBJ1-1
clone_size: few
cdr3_aa: CASSPTPTGKTEAFF

v_call: TRBV11-2
j_call: TRBJ1-4
clone_size: many
cdr3_aa: CASSFLGATNEKLFF

v_call: TRBV28
j_call: TRBJ1-2
clone_size: .
cdr3_aa: CASRTTQPGYTF

v_call: TRBV2
j_call: TRBJ2-2
clone_size: many
cdr3_aa: CASSEQGHTGELFF

v_call: TRBV6-2/TRBV6-3
j_call: TRBJ1-2
clone_size: .
cdr3_aa: CASWGRLNYGYTF

v_call: TRBV12-5
j_call: TRBJ2-2
clone_size: once
cdr3_aa: CASGGGSGELFF

v_call: TRBV18
j_call: TRBJ1-2
clone_size: many
cdr3_aa: CASSPRAAQGGGYTF